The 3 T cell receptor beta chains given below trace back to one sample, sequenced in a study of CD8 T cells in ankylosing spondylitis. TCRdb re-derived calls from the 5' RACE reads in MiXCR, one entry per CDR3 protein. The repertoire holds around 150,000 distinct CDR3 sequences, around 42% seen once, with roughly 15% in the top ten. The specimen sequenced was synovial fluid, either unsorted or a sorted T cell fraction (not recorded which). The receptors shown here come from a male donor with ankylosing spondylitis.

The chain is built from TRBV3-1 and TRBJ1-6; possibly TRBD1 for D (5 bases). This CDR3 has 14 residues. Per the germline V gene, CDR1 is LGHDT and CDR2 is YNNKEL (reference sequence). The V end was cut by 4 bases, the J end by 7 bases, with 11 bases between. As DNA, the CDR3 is TGTGCCAGCAGCCCGACCGGGGACAATTCACCCCTCCACTTT. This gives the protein CASSPTGDNSPLHF.

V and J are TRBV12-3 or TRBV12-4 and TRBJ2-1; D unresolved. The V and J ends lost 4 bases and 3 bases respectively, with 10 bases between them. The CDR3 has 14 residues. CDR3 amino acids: CASSWSGHYNEQFF. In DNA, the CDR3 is TGTGCCAGCAGTTGGTCTGGCCACTACAATGAGCAGTTCTTC.

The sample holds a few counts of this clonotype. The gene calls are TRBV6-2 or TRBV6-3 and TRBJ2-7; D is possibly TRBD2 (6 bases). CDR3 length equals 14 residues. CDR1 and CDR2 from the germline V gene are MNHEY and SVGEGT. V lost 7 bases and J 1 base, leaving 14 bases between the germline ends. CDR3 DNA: TGTGCCAGCACTCTTTTGGAGGGGTCCTACGAGCAGTACTTC. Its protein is CASTLLEGSYEQYF.